The T cell receptor (beta chain) described here comes from a study of T cells after yellow fever vaccination (dated by TCRdb to between 2019 and 2020). Study-level background: The SMART-Seq v4 Ultra Low Input RNA kit was used to prepare libraries from fractions with low cell numbers. Blood was collected at multiple timepoints before and after primary and secondary immunization, and bulk PBMC replicates and cell subsets were isolated. Bulk TCR alpha and beta repertoires were sequenced longitudinally to track T-cell clones before and after primary and booster YFV17D yellow fever vaccination. Two healthy male donors, one aged 18 to 30 and one aged 30 to 40 years, made up the cohort.

This clonotype was seen only a few times. No cognate antigen has been identified for it. Per-base qualities were not stored, and no clone one base away is much larger. General findings and caveats noted by the study authors: A small share of clonotypes occurred in both CD4 and CD8 compartments, likely arising from convergent recombination. The study included only two donors, which limits how far the findings can be generalized. After the booster, most of the clones that had expanded following primary vaccination were detected again (roughly 97% of CD4 and around 90% of CD8), which suggests that memory was broadly maintained. The secondary T-cell response was found to be weaker but faster than the primary response, with a peak reached on day 5 rather than on day 15. FACS-sorted repertoires could contain abundant contaminating clonotypes from the bulk population, so computational filtering was required.

Sequenced on an Illumina NovaSeq 6000. Synthesis of TCR cDNA relied on 5'RACE template switching, a step that introduced a universal primer site along with unique molecular identifiers. cDNA synthesis was primed from both the TCR alpha and TCR beta constant segments. Two PCR steps were used to amplify libraries, with sample barcodes and sequencing adapters being added in the second step. Sequencing of libraries was performed on Illumina HiSeq 2500 (2x100 bp) or NovaSeq (2x150 bp). In the paper's pipeline: MIGEC was used to demultiplex reads and collapse the reads into UMI consensus sequences, and MiXCR was used for V(D)J alignment. Vaccine-responding clonotypes were identified with edgeR using replicate PBMC samples, with FDR below 0.01 and a log2 fold change above 5 up to day 15 being required. Bulk clonotypes were assigned CD4 or CD8 identity according to which sequenced CD4 or CD8 repertoire held them at higher abundance. The public reads were reprocessed in TCRdb via fastp at Q25 and MiXCR, keeping in-frame beta chains. CDR3 protein duplicates are merged, each entry listing the most common genes and DNA. In this record, the V and J calls reflect TCRdb's handling and not the investigators' own analysis. This sample has about 300,000 distinct CDR3 sequences in its table, and roughly 8.7% of those were observed once. The ten largest make up about 3% of the sample.

Read against the paper, the sample's treatment or condition label means: live attenuated yellow fever vaccine strain. A standard Ficoll-Paque protocol was used to isolate PBMCs from peripheral blood. Dynabeads CD4 and CD8 positive selection kits were used to isolate CD4 and CD8 T-cell fractions. TriZol was used to extract RNA from bulk PBMCs, from CD4 and CD8 fractions, and from dextramer-positive and dextramer-negative fractions. V is cut by 0 bases and J by 3 bases, and the space between the germline ends is 20 bases. Including cysteine and phenylalanine, the CDR3 has 18 amino acids. Just the 54-base CDR3 DNA is kept, in frame starting at base 1. Taken from the germline V gene, the CDR1 and CDR2 loops are LGHNA and YNFKEQ.

The source material was CD4+ T cells sorted from PBMCs, sampled 5 days after the yellow fever booster vaccination. The source is a man aged 18 to 30 who received the YFV17D yellow fever vaccine. The sequence links TRBV4-2 to TRBJ1-1; the D gene is perhaps TRBD1, from 5 matching bases. The CDR3 reads CASSQDRPHGRGYTEAFF. The DNA is TGTGCCAGCAGCCAAGATAGGCCGCACGGACGGGGGTACACTGAAGCTTTCTTT.